The 3 T cell receptor beta chains in this list originate from one sample, sequenced in a study of cytomegalovirus exposure and HLA in healthy donors. The PCR ran on 60 Vbeta and 13 Jbeta primers. Assay: immunoSEQ multiplex PCR; the TCRdb copy retains only in-frame clones and omits some. This repertoire shows more than 85,000 clones, 77% found once; its top ten account for roughly 9.6%. Sequenced sample: PBMCs. Source of these receptors: a male donor in good health and CMV-seropositive.

The chain carries TRBV30 and TRBJ2-5; tentative D call: TRBD2 (6 bases). V was trimmed by 3 bases and J by 1 base, leaving 6 bases between them. Germline V gene data show CDR1 as GTSNPN and CDR2 as SVGIG (reference sequence). The CDR3 is 12 amino acids. CDR3 sequence: CAWRGGQETQYF. In nucleotides, the CDR3 is TGTGCCTGGAGGGGGGGCCAAGAGACCCAGTACTTC.

V gene TRBV5-1 combines with J gene TRBJ2-5, with 10 bases lining up with TRBD1. The V gene end was trimmed by 4 bases and the J gene end by 5 bases; junction bases not matched to a gene: 11. CDR3 length: 16 residues. CDR1 SGHRS and CDR2 YFSETQ come from the germline V gene. The chain's CDR3 is CASSPDGTGVGETQYF. Here the CDR3 DNA reads TGCGCCAGCAGCCCGGATGGGACAGGGGTAGGGGAGACCCAGTACTTC.

The J gene is TRBJ2-2, the V gene TRBV11-2, with 10 bases fitting TRBD2. J lost 6 bases, V lost 6 bases, and 7 bases had no gene match. The CDR3 is 15 residues long. The germline CDR1 and CDR2 sequences are SGHAT and FQNNGV. Written as DNA, the CDR3 is TGTGCCAGCAGTTACTCTAGCGGGAGATCCGGGGAGCTGTTTTTT. Its protein is CASSYSSGRSGELFF.